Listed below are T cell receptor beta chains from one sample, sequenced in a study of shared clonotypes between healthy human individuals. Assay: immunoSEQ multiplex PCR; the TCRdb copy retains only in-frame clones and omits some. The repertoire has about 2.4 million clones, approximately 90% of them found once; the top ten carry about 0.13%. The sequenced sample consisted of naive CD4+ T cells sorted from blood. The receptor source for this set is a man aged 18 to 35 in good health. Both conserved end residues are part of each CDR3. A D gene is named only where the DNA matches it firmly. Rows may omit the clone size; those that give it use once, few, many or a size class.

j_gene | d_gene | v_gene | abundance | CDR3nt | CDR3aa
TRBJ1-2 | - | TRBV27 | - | TGTGCCAGCAGTTTCCGAGAAAGGAGCGGCTACACCTTC | CASSFRERSGYTF
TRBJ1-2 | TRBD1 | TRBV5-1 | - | TGCGCCAGCACCGCGACAGGGGGAAACTATGGCTACACCTTC | CASTATGGNYGYTF
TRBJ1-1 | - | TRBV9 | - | TGTGCCAGCAGCGTAGCTGGGACCGGCGAAGTTGGGGCTGAAGCTTTCTTT | CASSVAGTGEVGAEAFF
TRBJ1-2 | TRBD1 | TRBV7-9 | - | TGTGCCAGCAGCATTACGGGGACAGGGGAAGATGGCTACACCTTC | CASSITGTGEDGYTF
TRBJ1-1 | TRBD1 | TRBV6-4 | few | TGTGCCAGCAGCTCCACAGGGGATACTGAAGCTTTCTTT | CASSSTGDTEAFF
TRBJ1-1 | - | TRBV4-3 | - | TGCGCCAGCAGCCACGCCCGGACGGGGAAGAACACTGAAGCTTTCTTT | CASSHARTGKNTEAFF
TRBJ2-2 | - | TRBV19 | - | TGTGCCAGTTTCAGGACCGGGGAGCTGTTTTTT | CASFRTGELFF
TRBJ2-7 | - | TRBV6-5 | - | TGTGCCAGCAACCCCGGCAGGGTAGGGTACGAGCAGTACTTC | CASNPGRVGYEQYF
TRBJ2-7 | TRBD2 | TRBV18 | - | TGTGCCAGCTCACCGAATTTTGGTAGCGGGGACGGAAAGTACTTC | CASSPNFGSGDGKYF
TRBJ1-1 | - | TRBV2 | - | TGTGCCAGCAGCCCCCGACCTGGCACTGAAGCTTTCTTT | CASSPRPGTEAFF
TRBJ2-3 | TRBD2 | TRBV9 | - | TGTGCCAGCAGCGCCACTAGCGACAGCACAGATACGCAGTATTTT | CASSATSDSTDTQYF
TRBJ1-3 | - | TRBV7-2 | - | TGTGCCAGCAGCTTGACGGCCTCTGGAAACACCATATATTTT | CASSLTASGNTIYF